Listed below are T cell receptor beta chains from one sample, sequenced in a study of cytomegalovirus exposure and HLA in healthy donors. The assay was immunoSEQ multiplex PCR, and TCRdb's table has in-frame clones only and misses some. The repertoire holds fewer than 250,000 clones, about 80% seen once, with around 1.9% in the top ten. The specimen was PBMCs. These receptors were collected from a male donor in good health and CMV-seronegative. The CDR3 runs from the conserved cysteine through the conserved F or W. Fields, in order: D gene, clone size, J gene, V gene, CDR3 protein, CDR3 DNA. D genes are given only for firm matches. Some rows mark clone size as missing; the rest say once, few, many or name a class of expanded clone.

>TRBD2|NA|TRBJ2-1|TRBV30
CAWSESGGKYNEQFF
TGTGCCTGGAGTGAGTCGGGAGGGAAATACAATGAGCAGTTCTTC
>NA|NA|TRBJ2-1|TRBV7-9
CASSLANREGEQFF
TGTGCCAGCAGCTTAGCGAACAGGGAGGGTGAGCAGTTCTTC
>TRBD1|NA|TRBJ2-7|TRBV7-2
CASSPRQGYEQYF
TGTGCCAGCAGCCCCAGACAGGGCTACGAGCAGTACTTC
>NA|NA|TRBJ1-4|TRBV7-6
CASSYRGPDEKLFF
TGTGCCAGCAGCTATCGTGGGCCAGATGAAAAACTGTTTTTT
>TRBD1|NA|TRBJ1-6|TRBV4-2
CASSLHDRGDSPLHF
TGTGCCAGCAGCCTCCACGACAGGGGGGATTCACCCCTCCACTTT
>TRBD2|NA|TRBJ2-5|TRBV2
CASNLLAGGRETQYF
TGTGCCAGCAATTTACTAGCGGGGGGGCGAGAGACCCAGTACTTC
>NA|NA|TRBJ2-1|TRBV11-3
CASSSTSSNEQFF
TGTGCCAGCAGCTCTACTAGCAGCAATGAGCAGTTCTTC
>TRBD2|NA|TRBJ2-1|TRBV30
CAWSTRGRLAVYNEQFF
TGTGCCTGGAGTACCAGAGGAAGACTAGCGGTGTACAATGAGCAGTTCTTC
>NA|once|TRBJ2-5|TRBV29-1
CSVEVGGDGETQYF
TGCAGCGTTGAAGTTGGCGGCGACGGAGAGACCCAGTACTTC
>TRBD1|NA|TRBJ2-3|TRBV7-9
CASSSTTGADTQYF
TGTGCCAGCAGCTCGACGACAGGGGCAGATACGCAGTATTTT
>TRBD1|once|TRBJ2-7|TRBV7-8
CASSLSDRGYEQYF
TGTGCCAGCAGCTTGTCGGACAGGGGTTACGAGCAGTACTTC
>TRBD1|NA|TRBJ2-5|TRBV10-3
CAIRPGQDLQETQYF
TGTGCCATCAGGCCGGGACAGGACCTCCAAGAGACCCAGTACTTC
>NA|NA|TRBJ1-5|TRBV9
CASSVAGWSNQPQHF
TGTGCCAGCAGCGTAGCAGGATGGAGCAATCAGCCCCAGCATTTT
>NA|NA|TRBJ2-7|TRBV1
CTSSQFWREVYEQYF
TGCACCAGCAGCCAATTCTGGCGGGAAGTCTACGAGCAGTACTTC
>NA|NA|TRBJ1-1|TRBV9
CASSGGRGNPTEAFF
TGTGCCAGCAGCGGCGGCAGGGGAAATCCCACTGAAGCTTTCTTT
>TRBD1|NA|TRBJ1-1|TRBV2
CASSPGQGEMVTEAFF
TGTGCCAGCAGTCCCGGACAGGGGGAGATGGTTACTGAAGCTTTCTTT
>NA|NA|TRBJ1-1|TRBV15
CATSRDRGNTEAFF
TGTGCCACCAGCAGAGACAGGGGAAACACTGAAGCTTTCTTT
>NA|NA|TRBJ2-7|TRBV2
CATERVGGYEQYF
TGTGCCACCGAACGAGTGGGGGGCTACGAGCAGTACTTC
>TRBD1|NA|TRBJ1-1|TRBV7-3
CASSSQGDTEAFF
TGTGCCAGCAGCTCGCAGGGGGACACTGAAGCTTTCTTT
>NA|NA|TRBJ2-1|TRBV5-4
CASSLSRQLSNEQFF
TGTGCCAGCAGCTTATCCAGACAGTTGAGTAATGAGCAGTTCTTC
>TRBD1|once|TRBJ1-2|TRBV28
CASSELRQGYGYTF
TGTGCCAGCAGCGAACTTAGACAGGGTTATGGCTACACCTTC
>TRBD1|few|TRBJ2-7|TRBV7-2
CASSSLTGGPYEQYF
TGTGCCAGCAGCTCCTTGACAGGGGGGCCCTACGAGCAGTACTTC
>TRBD1|NA|TRBJ1-2|TRBV28
CASSLVGQGKGYTF
TGTGCCAGCAGTTTGGTGGGACAGGGTAAAGGCTACACCTTC
>NA|NA|TRBJ1-2|TRBV30
CAWSVVSGDYGYTF
TGTGCCTGGAGTGTAGTATCGGGGGACTATGGCTACACCTTC
>TRBD2|NA|TRBJ2-1|TRBV4-3
CASSQDASGRTFGNEQFF
TGCGCCAGCAGCCAAGATGCTAGCGGGAGGACGTTCGGTAATGAGCAGTTCTTC
>TRBD2|NA|TRBJ2-3|TRBV7-2
CASSSQRGVGTDTQYF
TGTGCCAGCAGCTCCCAGCGGGGGGTTGGGACAGATACGCAGTATTTT
>NA|NA|TRBJ2-1|TRBV19
CASTGRPGLSNEQFF
TGTGCCAGTACCGGTCGACCGGGACTCAGCAATGAGCAGTTCTTC
>TRBD1|NA|TRBJ2-7|TRBV7-4
CASSPEPQGASWYEQYF
TGTGCCAGCAGCCCGGAACCGCAGGGGGCGAGTTGGTACGAGCAGTACTTC
>NA|NA|TRBJ1-2|TRBV28
CASSRGGAPNYGYTF
TGTGCCAGCAGTAGGGGGGGGGCCCCGAACTATGGCTACACCTTC
>NA|NA|TRBJ1-1|TRBV9
CASSAGHHTMNTEAFF
TGTGCCAGCAGCGCGGGACATCATACTATGAACACTGAAGCTTTCTTT
>NA|NA|TRBJ1-4|TRBV4-3
CASSPLGQINEKLFF
TGCGCCAGCAGCCCACTAGGACAGATTAATGAAAAACTGTTTTTT
>NA|NA|TRBJ2-2|TRBV5-1
CASSPGHTNTGELFF
TGCGCCAGCAGCCCGGGACATACGAACACCGGGGAGCTGTTTTTT
>NA|NA|TRBJ2-1|TRBV27
CASSLGSEQFF
TGTGCCAGCAGTTTAGGGAGTGAGCAGTTCTTC
>NA|NA|TRBJ1-1|TRBV5-1
CASSLRGNTEAFF
TGCGCCAGCAGCTTGAGGGGGAACACTGAAGCTTTCTTT
>NA|NA|TRBJ2-2|TRBV5-4
CASSLKTRANTGELFF
TGTGCCAGCAGCCTGAAGACTAGAGCGAACACCGGGGAGCTGTTTTTT
>TRBD2|NA|TRBJ2-5|TRBV28
CASSLTRTSGSKEETQYF
TGTGCCAGCAGCCTGACTAGGACTAGCGGGAGTAAGGAAGAGACCCAGTACTTC
>TRBD1|NA|TRBJ2-2|TRBV28
CASRVQGAGELFF
TGTGCCAGCAGGGTTCAGGGGGCCGGGGAGCTGTTTTTT
>TRBD2|NA|TRBJ2-1|TRBV28
CASSSTSGGAYEQFF
TGTGCCAGCAGTTCGACTAGCGGGGGGGCATATGAGCAGTTCTTC
>NA|few|TRBJ1-2|TRBV4-2
CASSQDYRQAPYGYTF
TGTGCCAGCAGCCAAGATTATAGACAGGCCCCCTATGGCTACACCTTC
>NA|NA|TRBJ1-4|TRBV7-9
CASSYGGGADATNEKLFF
TGTGCCAGCAGTTACGGGGGTGGGGCAGATGCAACTAATGAAAAACTGTTTTTT
>TRBD1|NA|TRBJ1-4|TRBV27
CASSTQGKLFF
TGTGCCAGCAGTACACAGGGGAAACTGTTTTTT
>NA|NA|TRBJ2-1|TRBV10-1
CASSNWGDEQFF
TGCGCCAGCAGCAACTGGGGGGATGAGCAGTTCTTC
>NA|once|TRBJ2-7|TRBV15
CATSPRLNYEQYF
TGTGCCACCAGCCCCAGGCTCAACTACGAGCAGTACTTC
>NA|NA|TRBJ1-2|TRBV25-1
CASSAQGYGYTF
TGTGCCAGCAGTGCGCAGGGCTATGGCTACACCTTC
>NA|NA|TRBJ2-5|TRBV7-2
CASSRDGTGGETQYF
TGTGCCAGCAGCCGCGACGGGACTGGAGGAGAGACCCAGTACTTC
>NA|NA|TRBJ1-2|TRBV9
CASSSGGAAGYTF
TGTGCCAGCAGTTCGGGGGGGGCGGCTGGCTACACCTTC
>TRBD1|NA|TRBJ2-7|TRBV5-1
CASSYGQGGSYEQYF
TGCGCCAGCAGCTATGGACAGGGAGGCTCCTACGAGCAGTACTTC
>TRBD2|once|TRBJ2-2|TRBV27
CASSFPGLGERGYGELFF
TGTGCCAGCAGTTTTCCGGGACTAGGGGAGAGAGGGTACGGGGAGCTGTTTTTT
>TRBD2|NA|TRBJ2-3|TRBV10-2
CASTGALLAGLSTDTQYF
TGCGCCAGCACCGGGGCCCTACTAGCGGGGCTCTCCACAGATACGCAGTATTTT
>TRBD1|NA|TRBJ1-5|TRBV25-1
CASSADRASNQPQHF
TGTGCCAGCAGTGCAGACAGGGCTAGCAATCAGCCCCAGCATTTT